One T cell receptor (beta chain) is described in this entry. Which antigen it targets is not known. Its ends do not fully match the called genes, so a read error is possible. TCR CDR3 regions were amplified from genomic DNA by multiplex PCR using the deep immunoSEQ assay. Extracted genomic DNA from each cell subset was distributed evenly across all wells of several immunoSEQ 96-well plates, and each plate was treated as a replicate. Each replicate PCR for sorted subsets received around 200 ng genomic DNA, equal to roughly 33,000 T cell genomes. The purified libraries were quantified using a Qubit 3.0 fluorometer, sized with a Bioanalyzer 2100, and then quantified again using the KAPA Library Quantification kit. A separate single-read 150-cycle Illumina NextSeq 550 flow cell was used to sequence each immunoSEQ 96-well plate. In the source study's methods: Because the immunoSEQ output included only junctional sequences and no quality scores, the filtering could not be the same as the filtering used for full-length reads. Sequences were annotated with PyIR, a Python wrapper for IgBLAST v1.9, and V/J genes and CDR3 were assigned using IMGT germline references. Reads with weak V/J assignments (E-value above 1e-6), missing CDR3, stop codons, out-of-frame junctions, or ambiguous translated residues were removed. A V3J clonotype was defined by an identical inferred V gene, J gene, and CDR3 amino acid sequence. Percentage overlap between repertoires was calculated by dividing the number of shared unique clonotypes by the size of the smaller repertoire. Repertoire richness was assessed with RTK rarefaction, the Chao1 estimator, and Recon v2.1 estimates of unobserved clonotypes. For all TCRbeta clonotypes obtained by the gDNA method from a handful of donors, generation probabilities were computed with OLGA. The clones in this table, taken by TCRdb from immuneACCESS, are in-frame only. Not every clone is retained; where verified, under half of the shortfall comes from an unresolved V gene, and the cause of the rest is unknown. V and J calls and clone size follow that table, whereas D and trimming were derived from the DNA. The sample includes millions of clones, with approximately 93% observed a single time. The top ten clonotypes cover under 0.45% of the sample.

The donors were healthy, HIV-negative adults with no recently reported acute infections or vaccinations. Only Caucasian adults living in Nashville, Tennessee, USA were represented among the donors. CD4+ T cells were enriched by magnetic negative selection, after which naive cells were positively selected on CD45RA and the negative fraction was taken as the memory subset. Blood was obtained by leukapheresis, after which PBMCs were separated by Ficoll-Histopaque density gradient centrifugation and cryopreserved in liquid nitrogen vapor phase. Analytical flow cytometry was used to check the purity and quantity of each magnetically sorted T cell population. Each sorted fraction had its genomic DNA isolated and then quantified by UV absorbance on a Nanodrop 2000c. From the germline V gene, CDR1 is SGHTA and CDR2 is FQGNSA. Inclusive of the bounding cysteine and phenylalanine, the CDR3 is 15 residues long. Only the CDR3 part of the read is kept: 45 bases, read in frame from the first base.

The data stem from a study of shared clonotypes between healthy human individuals (TCRdb year 2020). In the study overall: The cohort included three men and two women between 18 and 49 years of age. For each donor, three plates each were used for CD4 naive and CD4 memory, two plates were used for CD8 naive, and one plate was used for CD8 memory. Blood TCR repertoires of five healthy adults were deeply sequenced to estimate repertoire size and the extent of clonotype sharing between individuals. Different laboratories and diverse techniques were used to prepare libraries and sequence TCR repertoires, to increase sequencing depth and limit assay-specific biases. Leukapheresis yielded between about 0.85 and 10 billion PBMCs per donor.

The full study reports these points: Sampling was restricted to blood, and TCR repertoires in tissues likely differ from the TCR repertoires found in blood. The small number of donors limited the genetic and exposure-history diversity represented. Pairwise subsampling led to the expectation that sequencing depth would affect the degree of clonotype sharing among donors. Roughly 5.2% of naive CD4, approximately 3.7% of naive CD8, 2% to 2.5% of memory CD4, and over 0.35% of memory CD8 clonotypes were shared across several donors. Larger estimated clonotype richness was generally found for naive subsets than for memory subsets. Compared with non-shared clonotypes, clonotypes shared by all four sorted-subset donors had higher generation probabilities. Incomplete sequencing was indicated by rarefaction of sorted-subset datasets, despite the large sequencing depth.

The origin of this receptor is a man aged 18-30 years in good health. Some clones in this sample may be carry-over from other donors' samples. The sequence is built from TRBV7-2 and TRBJ1-2; the junction holds 9 bases that match TRBD1. Material for sequencing was naive CD4+ T cells from PBMCs. The cell subset or site label, as the study defines it: CD45RA+ positively selected. The bases read TGTGCCAGCAGCTTAGGGTTCCGGGACAGGGACCCTTCCGCCTTC. This encodes CASSLGFRDRDPSAF.